Listed here are 16 T cell receptor beta chains from one sample, sequenced in a study of identical twins. TCRdb used MiXCR to reprocess the 5' RACE reads, holding one entry per CDR3 protein. Among 250,000 to 350,000 distinct CDR3 sequences listed, approximately 8.5% were seen once. In addition, the sample was reused for a study of yellow fever vaccine responses in identical twins.

Sequencing was done on a sample of memory (CD45RO+) T cells sorted from blood. The receptors were sampled from a woman between 18 and 29 years old in good health.

This chain links TRBV20-1 with TRBJ2-3, with 7 bases aligning to TRBD2. Germline CDR1 and CDR2: DFQATT and SNEGSKA (reference sequence). Trimming at V came to 4 bases and at J to 4 bases, leaving 14 bases not matched to a gene. CDR3 length: 16 residues. CDR3 region: CSAKGPAGLGSDTQYF. CDR3 sequence (DNA): TGCAGTGCTAAGGGCCCAGCGGGGCTTGGGTCAGATACGCAGTATTTT.

By share of the sample, this clonotype is medium-sized (0.01 to 0.1%). V gene TRBV5-5 combines with J gene TRBJ1-5; D gene unclear. This CDR3 is 13 amino acids long. Germline V gene data show CDR1 as SGHKS and CDR2 as YYEKEE (reference sequence). The V and J ends lost 1 base and 5 bases respectively, with 7 bases between them. The CDR3 DNA reads as TGTGCCAGCAGCTTGTTGTGGGATCAGCCCCAGCATTTT. It is translated as CASSLLWDQPQHF.

V usage is TRBV6-2 or TRBV6-3 and J usage is TRBJ2-6; D may be TRBD1 (6 bases). The ends were cut back, 1 base at V and 0 bases at J, with 19 bases in the middle. This CDR3 contains 20 residues. In germline, CDR1 is MNHEY, CDR2 SVGEGT. The CDR3, as DNA: TGTGCCAGCAGTTACTTGCTTGGGGCCTCAGGGGTCTCTGGGGCCAACGTCCTGACTTTC. This gives the protein CASSYLLGASGVSGANVLTF.

This clonotype was counted ten times or more. This rearrangement joins TRBV9 to TRBJ2-3; TRBD1 is a possible D gene (6 bases). This CDR3 has 15 residues. Per the germline V gene, CDR1 is SGDLS and CDR2 is YYNGEE. Trimming removed 3 bases at V and 1 base at J, with 12 bases between. The CDR3 DNA follows: TGTGCCAGCAGCGCAGGGGTGATGGGCACAGATACGCAGTATTTT. Amino acids: CASSAGVMGTDTQYF.

The genes are TRBV7-3 and TRBJ2-1, with TRBD2 matching over 7 bases. CDR1 and CDR2 (germline): SGHTA, FQGTGA. This CDR3 is built from 13 residues. J was trimmed by 7 bases and V by 5 bases; bases with no gene match: 5. As DNA, the CDR3 is TGTGCCAGCAGCCCGACTAGCTCGAATGAGCAGTTCTTC. Its protein product is CASSPTSSNEQFF.

This clonotype was seen many times. This chain's CDR3 is CSAAVELRSYNEQFF. CDR3 nucleotides: TGCAGCGCCGCCGTTGAACTTCGCTCCTACAATGAGCAGTTCTTC. This rearrangement joins TRBV29-1 to TRBJ2-1; D not certain. This CDR3 has 15 amino acids. Germline assignment: CDR1 SQVTM and CDR2 ANQGSEA. Trimming cost V 7 bases and J 0 bases, with 16 bases left between them.

The V and J genes are TRBV20-1 and TRBJ1-1; D is perhaps TRBD1 (5 bases). The V and J ends lost 7 bases and 9 bases respectively, with 15 bases between them. Germline V lookup: CDR1 DFQATT, CDR2 SNEGSKA (reference sequence). The CDR3 is made up of 11 amino acids. The CDR3 nucleotides read TGCAGTGGGGGACGAGGGTCTCAAGCTTTCTTT. Protein sequence: CSGGRGSQAFF.

The table lists this clonotype with a few counts. V usage is TRBV12-5 and J usage is TRBJ2-1, with D perhaps TRBD2 (6 bases). The germline gives CDR1 LGHNT, CDR2 FRNRAP. The V gene lost 6 bases and the J gene lost 0 bases, with 15 bases spanning the gap. CDR3 length: 16 residues. CDR3 amino acids: CASGTPAGSSYNEQFF. Written as DNA, the CDR3 is TGTGCTAGTGGCACCCCTGCGGGGAGCTCCTACAATGAGCAGTTCTTC.

In this sample, this clonotype turned up a few times. The chain joins TRBV25-1 to TRBJ2-1, with TRBD1 identical over 12 bases. Germline V gives CDR1 MGHDK, CDR2 SYGVNS. With 6 bases clipped from V and 8 bases from J, the junction kept 8 bases outside the gene matches. This CDR3 is 15 amino acids long. Here the CDR3 reads CASSAGTGGFDEQFF. DNA of the CDR3: TGTGCCAGCAGCGCCGGGACAGGGGGCTTCGATGAGCAGTTCTTC.

J is TRBJ1-1 and V is TRBV7-3, with 8 bases identical to TRBD1. Germline-derived CDR1 and CDR2 are SGHTA and FQGTGA. The V and J ends lost 3 bases and 7 bases, in that order; junction bases with no gene match: 4. This CDR3 spans 13 amino acids. The CDR3 loop reads CASSFARGLEAFF. CDR3 bases: TGTGCCAGCAGCTTTGCCAGGGGGCTTGAAGCTTTCTTT.

This clonotype was observed a handful of times. The chain carries TRBV15 and TRBJ2-1; TRBD2 matches at 7 bases. The ends lost 4 bases at V and 0 bases at J; junction bases unmatched: 9. Germline V gives CDR1 LNHNV, CDR2 YYDKDF (reference sequence). The CDR3 totals 17 residues. The CDR3 reads CATSTHRLATSYNEQFF. Written as DNA, the CDR3 is TGTGCCACCAGCACACACCGACTAGCAACCTCCTACAATGAGCAGTTCTTC.

This clonotype was counted ten times or more. The rearrangement uses TRBV24-1 and TRBJ2-1; 8 nucleotides align to TRBD2. Germline CDR1 KGHDR, CDR2 SFDVKD. CDR3 length: 16 residues. V dropped 4 bases and J dropped 5; count of bases not matched to a gene: 9. The CDR3 DNA reads TGTGCCACCAGTGACCAGGGACTAGGGTCGAACAATGAGCAGTTCTTC. It is translated as CATSDQGLGSNNEQFF.

V is TRBV7-6 and J is TRBJ2-3; D remains unclear. There are 13 residues in the CDR3. V lost 5 bases to trimming and J lost 7 bases, with 13 bases between them. Germline V gives CDR1 SGHVS, CDR2 FNYEAQ. This CDR3 is CASSPRIPNTQYF. The CDR3 nucleotides are TGTGCCAGCAGCCCCCGGATACCGAATACGCAGTATTTT.

This clonotype was detected many times. The chain links TRBV20-1 to TRBJ2-5, with TRBD2 identical over 8 bases. V was clipped by 3 bases and J by 2 bases; unmatched bases: 8. Germline CDR1 reads DFQATT; CDR2 reads SNEGSKA (reference sequence). The CDR3 sequence is 15 residues long. As DNA, the CDR3 is TGCAGTGCTAGTGGGACTAGATCCACACAAGAGACCCAGTACTTC. Amino acids: CSASGTRSTQETQYF.

This clonotype was seen at least ten times. V is TRBV29-1 and J is TRBJ2-6; the D is unclear. V was shortened by 2 bases and J by 0 bases, with 8 bases between the two germline ends. Germline CDR1 and CDR2: SQVTM and ANQGSEA. The CDR3 loop spans 15 amino acids. This chain's CDR3 is CSVERRSSGANVLTF. CDR3 coding DNA: TGCAGCGTTGAACGGAGAAGCTCTGGGGCCAACGTCCTGACTTTC. The full variable domain, with the rest looked up from reference TRBV29-1 and TRBJ2-6, is SAVISQKPSRDICQRGTSLTIQCQVDSQVTMMFWYRQQPGQSLTLIATANQGSEATYESGFVIDKFPISRPNLTFSTLTVSNMSPEDSSIYLCSVERRSSGANVLTFGAGSRLTVL.

The chain links TRBV7-3 to TRBJ2-3, with TRBD2 matching over 7 bases. The CDR3 is made up of 14 amino acids. Germline lookup yields CDR1 SGHTA and CDR2 FQGTGA. J was trimmed by 5 bases and V by 5 bases; bases with no gene match: 7. Here the CDR3 reads CASSGGSGGDTQYF. CDR3 in DNA: TGTGCCAGCAGCGGTGGGTCGGGGGGAGATACGCAGTATTTT.